This T cell receptor (beta chain) stems from a study of cytomegalovirus exposure and HLA in healthy donors (dated by TCRdb to between 2016 and 2019). Regarding the research as a whole: In an earlier analysis of 450 to 750 of the donors, less than 350 Gb of sequence data and 100 million or so unique TCR beta sequences from about 179 million T cells were reported. To predict cytomegalovirus infection status, the study brought together high-throughput TCR immunosequencing, statistical association of individual TCRs with disease status, and machine learning. Along with the roughly 670-subject first cohort, a separate validation cohort of more than 90 different subjects was used. The number of typed donors differed by locus: about 620-640 for A, B, C, DRB1 and DQB1; approximately 520 for DQA1; 606 for DPA1; and roughly 470 for DPB1. Roughly 300 gigabases of sequencing data and roughly 80 million unique TCR sequences made up an early release that covered under 750 HLA-typed donors. The T cell repertoires of some 700 subjects were profiled by immunosequencing and related to cytomegalovirus serostatus. Among the roughly 410 genotyped donors, around 79% belonged to the genetic ancestry cluster associated with self-reported Caucasian donors. Four or five DR-DQ haplotypes were handled as single units for association and clustering, since linkage in the cohort was strong. Class I and class II HLA loci were covered by the typing at four-digit resolution. A later analysis re-examined previously published TCR beta repertoires from 610 or so donors and added high-resolution HLA genotyping to investigate patterns of TCR occurrence. Across 398 genotyped donors of the cohort, an average of approximately 220,000 unique TCR beta nucleotide sequences per donor were sequenced, and around 19% of those sequences were non-productive. All discovery cohort repertoires had been generated on a single sequencing platform. To decide whether each TCR beta V gene segment behaved as functional or pseudogenic, an earlier analysis of approximately 600 of the donors relied on high-throughput TCR beta sequencing. In the later analysis, no new phenotypic data were used to find candidate immune exposures; instead, reliance was placed on TCR beta sequences and their occurrence across donors. Donor age, sex, ethnicity and CMV serostatus were collected together with the repertoire data. In a later genetic analysis, genome-wide SNP genotypes for about three fifths of the roughly 670 donors were used, and that subset was treated as a discovery cohort. The study aimed to test whether cataloging public T cell receptors could reveal signatures of past pathogen exposure. Summary of the overall study and its limitations: Across donors, most TCR sequences were observed very rarely, whereas some public TCRs were present in many individuals. In a later analysis, HLA-associated TCR beta chains showed more clonal expansion and lower generation probabilities than non-associated chains that were equally common. CMV serostatus was the only immune exposure information available for the cohort. In a later analysis, most CMV-associated TCR beta chains were found to appear HLA-restricted, with HLA associations seemingly driven largely by CMV exposure. A further reported finding was that TCR beta sequences accurately predicted the HLA-A and HLA-B alleles for most subjects in the first cohort. The study listed 150 to 200 TCR beta chains as associated with cytomegalovirus. A later genetic analysis associated a missense DCLRE1C variant with V-gene and J-gene trimming of TCR beta chains, and an independent cohort replicated the association. A cluster of highly shared sequence variants was judged likely to represent a technical artifact of the sequencing pipeline. When HLA alleles, especially DR and DQ, strongly co-occurred, TCR associations were difficult to assign to individual alleles. Because some donors lacked HLA typing at each locus, the association tests relied only on the typed subset. According to the authors, the approach could potentially be generalized to other disease states and immunological phenotypes. Presence/absence analyses assumed roughly uniform sequencing depth across donors, an assumption that may not hold. The earlier analysis of 450 to 700 of the donors excluded 15 to 20 rarely observed V segments, including chromosome 9 orphons, because counts were too low. The 87-base-pair reads could not distinguish some IMGT-functional V segments, including TRBV6-2 and TRBV6-3, so those segments were excluded. Broadly in line with IMGT annotations, most TCR beta V segments showed up in productive rearrangements about 87% or about 30% of the time in an earlier analysis of a few hundred of the donors. Correlated functional status among segregating V segments might be attributable to linkage disequilibrium, but an unknown experimental factor could not be ruled out. In a later genetic analysis, fewer N-insertions in productive TCRs were reported among donors in an Asian-associated ancestry cluster than the 666-donor mean. The cohort was sequenced for TCR beta chains only, and without alpha or paired-chain data the features that could be detected were limited. A later analysis associated some 17,000 TCR beta sequences with specific HLA alleles at a false discovery rate of 0.05. A later analysis reported that several top co-occurrence clusters appeared linked to parvovirus B19, influenza, CMV and Epstein-Barr virus. Three of the identified cytomegalovirus-associated TCR beta chains were confirmed in vitro to be specific for cytomegalovirus antigens. In both the original and validation cohorts, the classifier was reported to diagnose cytomegalovirus status with high specificity and sensitivity. In a later analysis, the rate of TCR association differed among HLA loci, with DRB1 alleles having the most associated TCRs and HLA-C alleles having the fewest.

Library prep was done by the immunoSEQ multiplex PCR assay. For the multiplex PCR, a mixture combining 60 forward primers for TCR Vbeta segments and 13 reverse primers for TCR Jbeta segments was used. A multiplex PCR assay on genomic DNA amplified the CDR3 region of rearranged TCR beta genes. The Illumina HiSeq System was used to sequence the amplified TCR beta libraries as 87-base-pair reads. In the authors' own workflow: A later analysis counted approximately 74 million unique TCR beta chains across the approximately 700 repertoires, and about 10 million of these chains were shared by at least two donors. A nearest-neighbor algorithm error-corrected the raw reads and collapsed the reads into unique sequences, merging closely related sequences to remove PCR and sequencing errors. V, D and J gene segments were assigned by aligning CDR3 sequences to IMGT reference sequences. For a sequence to be retained, a match of at least six nucleotides to both a V gene segment and a J gene segment was required. A rearrangement counted as productive if the CDR3 had no stop codons and remained in frame with V and J, and every other rearrangement counted as non-productive. Following IMGT convention, CDR3 was defined as the stretch from the second conserved V-encoded cysteine up to the conserved J-encoded phenylalanine. In an earlier analysis of around 540 of the donors, sequences lacking an unambiguous match to a single V gene segment were excluded. An earlier analysis of roughly 590 of the donors called V segments functional above 56.7% productive rearrangements and segregating when the between-donor standard deviation exceeded 5%. A statistical classification framework was built to diagnose cytomegalovirus status from the catalog of TCR beta chain sequences. In a later analysis, V and J genes were assigned by comparing TCR nucleotide sequences against IMGT/GENE-DB human TR gene sequences. The TCRdist pipeline was used in a later analysis to assign CDR3 sequences and most-parsimonious VDJ recombination scenarios. A later analysis defined each TCR beta chain by its CDR3 amino acid sequence plus V-gene family, and excluded reads lacking a unique V-gene family. As a way to deal with suspected cross-contamination and a sequencing artifact, a later analysis dropped roughly 600 nucleotide sequences that were highly shared and had low generation probability. In a later analysis, a clonal expansion index for each public chain was calculated from normalized within-repertoire ranks of inferred template counts. A later analysis computed generation probabilities with a VDJ recombination model fitted to out-of-frame rearrangements, and checked the results against IGoR. A later analysis scored TCR-TCR, TCR-HLA and TCR-CMV co-occurrence with hypergeometric tests, applying a repertoire-size bias correction to TCR pairs. To estimate false discovery rates, a later analysis permuted the HLA or CMV assignments 20 times. In a later analysis, co-occurring TCRs were grouped using DBSCAN, and TCRdist sequence similarity was added for clustering within HLA-allele-positive subsets. For co-occurrence clustering, repertoires with fewer than 30,000 or more than 120,000 public chains were excluded, along with a handful of repertoires with anomalous nucleotide sharing. TCRdb limited this immuneACCESS table to in-frame rearrangements with V and J called. A share of clones is missing; checked studies link under half to unresolved V genes, and the rest is unexplained. V and J calls plus clone size are reproduced from that table; the DNA served to infer D and trimming. A total of fewer than 250,000 clones appear in this sample, about 81% of them only once. The ten largest account for approximately 5% of the sample.

In the germline V gene, CDR1 corresponds to SGHRS and CDR2 to YFSETQ. The cysteine opens and the phenylalanine closes a CDR3 of 14 amino acids. Here the CDR3 DNA is all that survives: 42 bases in frame from base 1. V loses 9 bases at its end and J loses 1 base; junction bases beyond the gene matches: 8. The cohort comprised around 690 healthy bone marrow donors. At the time of sampling, all cohort members were nominally healthy, though unrecorded immune exposures were likely present. The donor tested CMV seropositive, placing the donor among the approximately 290 seropositive members of the cohort. A peripheral blood sample was provided by each donor, and peripheral blood mononuclear cells were used for TCR beta sequencing. The Qiagen DNeasy Blood Extraction Kit was used to extract genomic DNA from the blood cell samples. A word on this clone: Its antigen is currently not known. No quality values exist for individual bases; no much larger clone is one base distant.

The sequence links TRBV5-1 to TRBJ1-1; 8 junctional bases match TRBD1. The sequencing sample was made of PBMCs. This TCR derives from a man aged 30 to 39 in good health and CMV-seropositive. In nucleotide form, the sequence is TGCGCCACCACCCAGGGGGCTGGGAACACTGAAGCTTTCTTT. Its protein product is CATTQGAGNTEAFF.